The 10 T cell receptor beta chains given below trace back to one sample, sequenced in a study of shared clonotypes between healthy human individuals. Using immunoSEQ multiplex PCR, the repertoire was profiled, and TCRdb retains in-frame clones only, with some absent. Of about 750,000 clones listed, around 92% are singletons. Terminally differentiated effector memory CD45RA+ cells were excluded by CCR7 positive selection of CD45RO-negative cells. The sequenced sample was naive CD8+ T cells sorted from blood. All receptors come from a man aged 30-40 years in good health.

The J gene is TRBJ2-3, the V gene TRBV7-7; D is ambiguous. Germline values: CDR1 SSHAT, CDR2 FNYEAQ (reference sequence). Trimming left V 1 base short and J 0 bases short, with 5 bases between. The CDR3 is made up of 14 amino acids. CDR3 DNA sequence: TGTGCCAGCAGCTTAGGACCAAGCACAGATACGCAGTATTTT. The encoded protein is CASSLGPSTDTQYF.

V and J are TRBV4-3 and TRBJ1-4; a possible D gene is TRBD1 (5 bases). Trimming left V 2 bases short and J 7 bases short, with 17 bases between. CDR1 LGHNA and CDR2 YSLEER come from the germline V gene. There are 16 residues in the CDR3. The CDR3 protein is CASSQPTGVGSEKLFF. In nucleotides, the CDR3 is TGCGCCAGCAGCCAACCCACAGGCGTGGGGTCTGAAAAACTGTTTTTT.

This rearrangement joins TRBV9 to TRBJ1-2; TRBD1 aligns across 10 bases. The CDR3 is made up of 14 amino acids. Trimming cost V 3 bases and J 7 bases; bases outside gene matches: 6. The germline gives CDR1 SGDLS, CDR2 YYNGEE. CDR3: CASSAGQGVVGYTF. For the CDR3, the DNA is TGTGCCAGCAGCGCTGGACAGGGGGTGGTTGGCTACACCTTC.

The rearrangement links TRBV13 to TRBJ2-7; 9 bases fit TRBD2. V dropped 4 bases and J dropped 7; count of bases not matched to a gene: 5. Germline lookup yields CDR1 PRHDT and CDR2 FYEKMQ (reference sequence). This CDR3 has 13 residues. The CDR3 DNA follows: TGTGCCAGCAGCTACCGCGCGGGGGGGGAGCAGTACTTC. Amino acids: CASSYRAGGEQYF. Full variable domain (outside the CDR3, taken from reference TRBV13 and TRBJ2-7): AAGVIQSPRHLIKEKRETATLKCYPIPRHDTVYWYQQGPGQDPQFLISFYEKMQSDKGSIPDRFSAQQFSDYHSELNMSSLELGDSALYFCASSYRAGGEQYFGPGTRLTVT.

The V call is TRBV19, the J call TRBJ2-1; TRBD1 matches at 7 bases. This CDR3 comprises 16 residues. The junction had 11 bases not matched to a gene; V was cut back by 7 bases and J by 2 bases. Germline V gene lookup returns CDR1 LNHDA and CDR2 SQIVND (reference sequence). The CDR3 DNA reads TGTGCCAGTACCCCGGGACAGCTAAAGCCCTACAATGAGCAGTTCTTC. Amino acids: CASTPGQLKPYNEQFF.

The chain is built from TRBV2 and TRBJ2-7, with D possibly matching TRBD1 (5 bases). The CDR3 is made up of 14 amino acids. Trimming pared 4 bases from V and 0 bases from J, leaving 10 bases between. CDR1 SNHLY and CDR2 FYNNEI come from the germline V gene. For the CDR3, the DNA is TGTGCCAGCAGTGGAGACAGCAACTCCTACGAGCAGTACTTC. It is translated as CASSGDSNSYEQYF.

The chain combines TRBV5-6 with TRBJ2-7; D ambiguous. Per the germline V gene, CDR1 is SGHDT and CDR2 is YYEEEE. The ends were cut back, 3 bases at V and 2 bases at J, with 9 bases in the middle. The CDR3 spans 13 residues. CDR3 loop: CASSYGSTYEQYF. The CDR3 DNA is TGTGCCAGCAGCTATGGCAGTACCTACGAGCAGTACTTC.

The J gene is TRBJ2-1, the V gene TRBV4-2; D is uncertain. V was shortened by 0 bases and J by 0 bases, with 9 bases between the two germline ends. This CDR3 contains 16 residues. CDR1 is LGHNA, CDR2 YNFKEQ, per germline. CDR3 region: CASSQDERGSYNEQFF. The CDR3, as DNA: TGTGCCAGCAGCCAAGATGAGCGAGGCTCCTACAATGAGCAGTTCTTC.

The chain combines TRBV19 with TRBJ2-7; 9 bases align to TRBD1. Germline V gives CDR1 LNHDA, CDR2 SQIVND (reference sequence). Unmatched junction bases numbered 7, after V lost 4 bases and J lost 6 bases. CDR3 size: 14 residues. CDR3 protein: CASSTWTGEGEQYF. CDR3 coding DNA: TGTGCCAGTAGTACGTGGACAGGGGAAGGCGAGCAGTACTTC.

V gene TRBV28 combines with J gene TRBJ1-3; D is unresolved. CDR3 length: 14 amino acids. The V end lost 6 bases, the J end lost 2 bases, and 11 bases lay between the germline ends. Germline-derived CDR1 and CDR2 are MDHEN and SYDVKM. The CDR3, as DNA: TGTGCCAGCAGCTATGAAGACACTGGAAACACCATATATTTT. Translated: CASSYEDTGNTIYF.